This T cell receptor (beta chain) was obtained from a study of tissue T cells after allogeneic stem cell transplantation (dated by TCRdb to between 2022 and 2023). Context from the whole study: For tissues with multiple samples, a pathologist reviewed H&E sections and gave sequencing priority to samples with histologically apparent lymphocytes. The human part of the study was a prospective observational study with no blinding and no randomization. The study profiled TCR beta repertoires across many tissues from research autopsies of patients with and without GVHD, plus mouse models of GVHD. Study-wide findings and limitations: The patient cohort was small and varied clinically, and sampling depth was recognized as a limitation. In both patients and mice, T cells from blood and spleen picked up only a limited part of the TCR repertoire that was detected in tissues. Only a few T cell clones appeared in more than one patient, yet motif-based clustering showed tissue-specific repertoire signatures that were shared between patients. The study did not establish which tissue TCRs were alloreactive or antigen-specific, and some clones may have been host cells that persisted. No blood samples were available for the non-GVHD comparator patients. Within patients, how anatomically similar tissues were was a major factor shaping TCR repertoire composition, regardless of disease or transplant status.

CDR1 is given as DFQATT and CDR2 as SNEGSKA, both from the germline V gene (reference sequence). V has 4 bases trimmed and J has 1 base trimmed; junction bases matching no gene number 9. Reading from cysteine to phenylalanine, the CDR3 counts 15 amino acids. Left in the record is the CDR3 DNA by itself, 45 bases read in frame from the first base. Details on this clone: Its cognate antigen has yet to be identified. Per-nucleotide qualities are absent, and no much larger clonotype sits a single base away.

Sample time point, as interpreted from the label and publication: human tissue collected at research (rapid) autopsy. Three non-HCT comparator patients who had other cancers, at least five GI tract samples, and no known GI disease at death were chosen retrospectively. After a median post-mortem interval of approximately 9 hours, autopsy tissues were collected, including GI sites from esophagus to rectum, liver, skin, and lymphoid organs such as spleen. Each autopsy specimen was cut in two, with one portion flash-frozen in liquid nitrogen and the remainder formalin-fixed, and the outer muscle layers of GI specimens were removed. To extract genomic DNA from frozen tissues, either the Mag-Bind Blood & Tissue DNA HDQ 96 Kit on a Chemagic 360 or the DNeasy Blood & Tissue Kit was used. Because of concern about red blood cell contamination, extracted DNA was further purified using the Genomic DNA Clean & Concentrator-25 kit.

Library generation was performed with the immunoSEQ multiplex PCR assay. TCRbeta CDR3 sequencing was done by Adaptive Biotechnologies at survey depth, reporting CDR3 sequences, V/J genes, productive frequency and template counts. Amplification of TCR beta CDR3 regions was performed from genomic DNA rather than from RNA. The original pipeline was this. Jensen-Shannon divergence served to quantify pairwise repertoire overlap between tissues, with 0 meaning identical and 1 meaning complete divergence. Tissues were clustered by single-linkage agglomerative hierarchical clustering of pairwise JSD values and displayed as dendrograms. GLIPH2 was run on all patient samples with simulation_depth 1000, kmer_min_depth 3 and cdr3_length_cutoff 8, and groups with more than two unique CDR3s were retained. A standardized tissue-overlap score extrapolated Jaccard GLIPH-group overlap across patients to a standard repertoire size of 1000 clones. Associations of diversity with clinical or experimental variables used linear mixed-effect models with tissue fixed effects and individual random effects. In TCRdb, the immuneACCESS table is reduced to in-frame sequences with V and J assigned. These tables do not hold every clone; where another copy was compared, an unresolved V gene accounts for under half, and the others remain unexplained. For V, J and clone size, that table is used; D and trimming come from the DNA. The sample table contains about 4,100 clones; only one count was recorded for over 55% of them. In total, the top ten clones hold 18% of the sample.

This TCR was sampled from a female donor of 60 years or more with lung cancer. This sequence uses TRBV20-1 and TRBJ2-7; TRBD2 aligns with 8 central bases. Specimen: tissue from the esophagus, collected at autopsy. Read as DNA, the sequence is TGCAGTGCTACTGATATGACGGGGGGGTCCTACGAGCAGTACTTC. The translation is CSATDMTGGSYEQYF.